The rows below give T cell receptor beta chains drawn from one sample of a study of cytomegalovirus exposure and HLA in healthy donors. TCRdb's copy holds only in-frame clones and misses some; the assay was immunoSEQ multiplex PCR. This sample's clone table lists 200,000 to 250,000 clones. Sequenced material: PBMCs. These receptors were obtained from a woman between 25 and 40 years old in good health and CMV-seropositive. CDR3s include the opening cysteine and the closing phenylalanine or tryptophan. The D gene is left open where the match is weak.

TRBV7-9	-	TRBJ1-2	TGTGCCAGCCATGGGGAGGGGGTGGACTATGGCTACACCTTC	CASHGEGVDYGYTF
TRBV5-4	-	TRBJ1-3	TGTGCCAGCAGCTCTCAGGGTATATCTGGAAACACCATATATTTT	CASSSQGISGNTIYF
TRBV6-5	-	TRBJ2-7	TGTGCCAGCAGTTACTCAACAGGGCACTCCTACGAGCAGTACTTC	CASSYSTGHSYEQYF
TRBV30	TRBD1	TRBJ1-1	TGTGCCTGGGGGACAGGGGCATTAGGTACTGAAGCTTTCTTT	CAWGTGALGTEAFF
TRBV7-9	-	TRBJ1-4	TGTGCCAGCAGCCCATCCTGGGGGGGGTCAGAAAAACTGTTTTTT	CASSPSWGGSEKLFF
TRBV2	-	TRBJ1-2	TGTGCCAGCAGTTCCACAGGGAGCTCTAACTATGGCTACACCTTC	CASSSTGSSNYGYTF
TRBV29-1	-	TRBJ1-1	TGCAGCGTTGAAGTTCCCGGGACTGAAGCTTTCTTT	CSVEVPGTEAFF
TRBV10-3	TRBD1	TRBJ1-3	TGTGCCACCCAGAGGGTCCAGGGGGCCACGGGAACCTCTGGAAACACCATATATTTT	CATQRVQGATGTSGNTIYF
TRBV5-1	TRBD2	TRBJ2-3	TGCGCCAGCAGCTTGTCTAGCGGGGGATATACGCAGTATTTT	CASSLSSGGYTQYF
TRBV10-2	TRBD1	TRBJ1-4	TGCGCCAGCAGTAAGGGACAGAGTAATGAAAAACTGTTTTTT	CASSKGQSNEKLFF
TRBV5-4	-	TRBJ2-3	TGTGCCAGCAGCTACGGGACTAGCACAGATACGCAGTATTTT	CASSYGTSTDTQYF
TRBV6-1	TRBD2	TRBJ2-1	TGTGCCAGCATTCCGGGACTAGCCGGAGGATATGAGCAGTTCTTC	CASIPGLAGGYEQFF
TRBV6-6	-	TRBJ1-2	TGTGCCAGCAGCCCTACCCCAGGGCCCGACTATGGCTACACCTTC	CASSPTPGPDYGYTF
TRBV6-5	-	TRBJ1-3	TGTGCCAGCAGTTACGTGTCCGGGGGCTCTGGAAACACCATATATTTT	CASSYVSGGSGNTIYF
TRBV4-1	TRBD1	TRBJ1-3	TGCGCCAGCAGCCAGTTACAGGGGACCTCTGGAAACACCATATATTTT	CASSQLQGTSGNTIYF
TRBV2	-	TRBJ2-7	TGTGCCAGCAGTGAGGATCCAGGGACACCACCCGCCTACGAGCAGTACTTC	CASSEDPGTPPAYEQYF
TRBV7-2	-	TRBJ1-3	TGTGCCAGCAGCTTAGTTGGGGGGAACTCTGGAAACACCATATATTTT	CASSLVGGNSGNTIYF
TRBV9	-	TRBJ2-7	TGTGCCAGCAGCCCCCCTCGGTCGGTAGAGCAGTACTTC	CASSPPRSVEQYF
TRBV2	-	TRBJ1-3	TGTGCCAGCACTCGTGACACGGACTCTGGAAACACCATATATTTT	CASTRDTDSGNTIYF
TRBV6-4	-	TRBJ2-2	TGTGCCAGCAGTCCTCGGACACCGAACACCGGGGAGCTGTTTTTT	CASSPRTPNTGELFF
TRBV6-5	TRBD2	TRBJ2-7	TGTGCCAGCAGTGCCGAGCGGGAGTCTACCTACGAGCAGTACTTC	CASSAERESTYEQYF
TRBV18	TRBD1	TRBJ2-1	TGTGCCAGCTCACCACAGATACAGGGGGCTTGGGCCTACAATGAGCAGTTCTTC	CASSPQIQGAWAYNEQFF
TRBV11-2	-	TRBJ2-7	TGTGCCAGCAGCTTAAGATCGGGAGTAGTTGACGAGCAGTACTTC	CASSLRSGVVDEQYF
TRBV2	-	TRBJ1-3	TGTGCCAGCAGTGAAGCGGGAGGGACTGGAAACACCATATATTTT	CASSEAGGTGNTIYF
TRBV28	-	TRBJ2-1	TGTGCCAGCAGTTTACTGGGGACATACAATGAGCAGTTCTTC	CASSLLGTYNEQFF
TRBV19	-	TRBJ1-5	TGTGCCAGTAGTATAGCGGGGGTGTTGGGCAATCAGCCCCAGCATTTT	CASSIAGVLGNQPQHF
TRBV5-6	TRBD2	TRBJ2-1	TGTGCCAGCAGCTACCGGACTAGCGGGGGGCCAAGCTCCTACAATGAGCAGTTCTTC	CASSYRTSGGPSSYNEQFF
TRBV5-1	TRBD1	TRBJ1-2	TGCGCCAGCAGCACTGGACAGGGTTCGGGCTACACCTTC	CASSTGQGSGYTF
TRBV7-9	TRBD2	TRBJ2-3	TGTGCCAGCAGCTCGAGAATTTCAGCGGGAGGGAACACAGATACGCAGTATTTT	CASSSRISAGGNTDTQYF
TRBV7-8	TRBD1	TRBJ1-2	TGTGCCAGCAGCTTGGACAGGGTTGCTGGCTACACCTTC	CASSLDRVAGYTF
TRBV2	-	TRBJ1-2	TGTGCCAGCAGCGGGACTCTCTATGGCTACACCTTC	CASSGTLYGYTF
TRBV7-8	TRBD1	TRBJ2-5	TGTGCCAGCAGCTTTCGACGAACCGGGACAGGGCTTGAGACCCAGTACTTC	CASSFRRTGTGLETQYF
TRBV27	TRBD1	TRBJ1-2	TGTGCCAGCAGTAACCCGGGACAGGGGAATGGCTACACCTTC	CASSNPGQGNGYTF
TRBV11-3	-	TRBJ2-2	TGTGCCAGCAGCTTAGTTGGCAACACCGGGGAGCTGTTTTTT	CASSLVGNTGELFF
TRBV30	TRBD1	TRBJ2-7	TGTGCCTGGAGTCCCGGTCTAGGGACAGCTTCCTACGAGCAGTACTTC	CAWSPGLGTASYEQYF
TRBV7-6	TRBD1	TRBJ2-5	TGTGCCAGCAGCTTAGTACAGGGGGAAGAGACCCAGTACTTC	CASSLVQGEETQYF